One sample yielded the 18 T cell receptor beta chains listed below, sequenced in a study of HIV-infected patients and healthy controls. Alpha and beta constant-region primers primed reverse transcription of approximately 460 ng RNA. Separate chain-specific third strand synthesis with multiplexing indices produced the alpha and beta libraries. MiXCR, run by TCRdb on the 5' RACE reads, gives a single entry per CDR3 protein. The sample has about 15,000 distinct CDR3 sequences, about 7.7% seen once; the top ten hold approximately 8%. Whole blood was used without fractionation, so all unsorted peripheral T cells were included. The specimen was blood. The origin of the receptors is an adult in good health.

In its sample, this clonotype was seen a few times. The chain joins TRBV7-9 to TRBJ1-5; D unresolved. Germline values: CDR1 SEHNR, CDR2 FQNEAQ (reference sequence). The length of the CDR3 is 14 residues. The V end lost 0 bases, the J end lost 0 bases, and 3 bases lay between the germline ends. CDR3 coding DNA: TGTGCCAGCAGCTTAGCCGGTAGCAATCAGCCCCAGCATTTT. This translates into CASSLAGSNQPQHF.

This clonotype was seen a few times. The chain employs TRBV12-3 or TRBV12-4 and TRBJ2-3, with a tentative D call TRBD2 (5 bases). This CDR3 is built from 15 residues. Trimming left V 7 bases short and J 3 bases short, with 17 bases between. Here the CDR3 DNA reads TGTGCCAGCATCTTAGGATCAGAGGGAACAGATACGCAGTATTTT. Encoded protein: CASILGSEGTDTQYF.

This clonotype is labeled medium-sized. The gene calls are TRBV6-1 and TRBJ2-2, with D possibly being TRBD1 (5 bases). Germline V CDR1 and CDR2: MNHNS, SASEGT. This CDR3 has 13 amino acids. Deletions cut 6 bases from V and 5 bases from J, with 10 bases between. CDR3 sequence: CASRAGSTGELFF. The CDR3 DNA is TGTGCCAGCAGGGCAGGGTCTACCGGGGAGCTGTTTTTT.

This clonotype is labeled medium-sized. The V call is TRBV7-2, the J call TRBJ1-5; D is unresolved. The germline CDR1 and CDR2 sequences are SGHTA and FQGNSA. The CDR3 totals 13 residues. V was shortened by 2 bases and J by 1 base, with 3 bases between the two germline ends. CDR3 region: CASSLQSNQPQHF. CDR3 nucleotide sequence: TGTGCCAGCAGCTTACAGAGCAATCAGCCCCAGCATTTT.

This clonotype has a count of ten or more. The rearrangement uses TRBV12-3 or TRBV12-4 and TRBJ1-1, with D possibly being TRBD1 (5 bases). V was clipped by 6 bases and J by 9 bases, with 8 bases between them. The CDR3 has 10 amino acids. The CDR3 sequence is CASRKGKAFF. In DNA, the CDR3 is TGTGCCAGCAGGAAGGGGAAAGCTTTCTTT.

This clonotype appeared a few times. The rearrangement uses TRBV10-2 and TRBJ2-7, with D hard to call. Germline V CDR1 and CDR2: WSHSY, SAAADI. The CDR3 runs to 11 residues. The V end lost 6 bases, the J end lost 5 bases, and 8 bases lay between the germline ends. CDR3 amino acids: CASRGRDEQYF. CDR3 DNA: TGCGCCAGCAGAGGACGGGACGAGCAGTACTTC.

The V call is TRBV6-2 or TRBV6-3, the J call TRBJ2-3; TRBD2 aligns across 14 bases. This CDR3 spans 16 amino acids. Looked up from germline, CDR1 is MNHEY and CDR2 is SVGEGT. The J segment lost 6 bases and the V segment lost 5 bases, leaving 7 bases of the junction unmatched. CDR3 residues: CASSDGTSGGADTQYF. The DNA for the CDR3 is TGTGCCAGCAGTGACGGGACTAGCGGGGGAGCCGATACGCAGTATTTT.

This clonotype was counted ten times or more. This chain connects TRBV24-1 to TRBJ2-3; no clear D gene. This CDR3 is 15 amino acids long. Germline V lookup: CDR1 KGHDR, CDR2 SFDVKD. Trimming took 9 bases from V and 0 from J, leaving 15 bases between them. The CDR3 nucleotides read TGTGCCACCGCTGGACCGTCATCTAGCACAGATACGCAGTATTTT. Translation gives CATAGPSSSTDTQYF.

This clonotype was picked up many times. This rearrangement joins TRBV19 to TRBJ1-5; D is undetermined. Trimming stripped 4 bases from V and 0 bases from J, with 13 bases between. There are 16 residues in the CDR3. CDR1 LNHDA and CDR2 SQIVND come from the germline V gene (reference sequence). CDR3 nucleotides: TGTGCCAGTAGTACCATCGCCGCCTATAGCAATCAGCCCCAGCATTTT. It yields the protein CASSTIAAYSNQPQHF.

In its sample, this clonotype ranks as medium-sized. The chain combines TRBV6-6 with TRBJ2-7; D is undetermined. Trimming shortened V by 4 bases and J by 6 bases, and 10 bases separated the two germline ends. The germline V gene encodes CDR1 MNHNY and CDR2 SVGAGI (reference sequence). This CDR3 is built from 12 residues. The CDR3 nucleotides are TGTGCCAGCAGTTCCACGGTTGCCGAGCAGTACTTC. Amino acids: CASSSTVAEQYF.

This CDR3 reads CATGRGEQFF. The CDR3 DNA sequence: TGTGCCACCGGCAGGGGTGAGCAGTTCTTC. The chain has TRBV24-1 and TRBJ2-1; tentative D call: TRBD1 (6 bases). The germline V gene encodes CDR1 KGHDR and CDR2 SFDVKD. V lost 9 bases, J lost 9 bases, and 8 bases lay in between. The CDR3 has 10 residues.

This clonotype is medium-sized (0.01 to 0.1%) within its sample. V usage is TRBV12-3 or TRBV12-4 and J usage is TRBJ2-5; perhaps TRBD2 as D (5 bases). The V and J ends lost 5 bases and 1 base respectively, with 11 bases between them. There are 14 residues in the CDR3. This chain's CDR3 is CASSPGKGQETQYF. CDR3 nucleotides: TGTGCCAGCAGTCCCGGGAAGGGCCAAGAGACCCAGTACTTC.

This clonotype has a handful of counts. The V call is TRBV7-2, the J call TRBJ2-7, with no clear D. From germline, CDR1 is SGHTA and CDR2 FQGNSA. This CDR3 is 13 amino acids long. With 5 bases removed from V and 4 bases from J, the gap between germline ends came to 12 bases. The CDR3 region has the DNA TGTGCCAGCAGCCCAGTGGCCTTTTACGAGCAGTACTTC. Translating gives CASSPVAFYEQYF.

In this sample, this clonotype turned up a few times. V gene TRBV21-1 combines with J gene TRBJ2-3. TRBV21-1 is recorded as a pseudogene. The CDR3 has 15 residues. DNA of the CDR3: TGTGCCAGCAGCAATGCGGCCTATTTCACAGATACGCAGTATTTT. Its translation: CASSNAAYFTDTQYF.

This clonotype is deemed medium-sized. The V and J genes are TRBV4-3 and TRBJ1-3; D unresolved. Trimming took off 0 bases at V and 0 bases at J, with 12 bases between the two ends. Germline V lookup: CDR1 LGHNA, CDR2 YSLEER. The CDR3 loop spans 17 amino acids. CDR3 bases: TGCGCCAGCAGCCAAGATGTCCCAGGCAACTCTGGAAACACCATATATTTT. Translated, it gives CASSQDVPGNSGNTIYF.

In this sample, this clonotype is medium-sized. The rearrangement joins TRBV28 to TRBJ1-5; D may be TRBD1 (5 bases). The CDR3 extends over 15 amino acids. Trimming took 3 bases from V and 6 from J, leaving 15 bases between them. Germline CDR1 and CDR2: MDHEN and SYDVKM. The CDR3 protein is CASSLSLAGSQPQHF. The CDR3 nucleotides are TGTGCCAGCAGTTTGTCGCTGGCAGGGAGTCAGCCCCAGCATTTT.

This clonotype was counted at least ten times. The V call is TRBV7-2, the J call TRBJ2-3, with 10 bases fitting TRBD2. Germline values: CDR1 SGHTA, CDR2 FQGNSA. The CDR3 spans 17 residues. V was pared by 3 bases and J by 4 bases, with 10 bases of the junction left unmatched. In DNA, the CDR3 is TGTGCCAGCAGCTTTCGAGCGGGAGGGCCAACCGCAGATACGCAGTATTTT. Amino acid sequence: CASSFRAGGPTADTQYF.

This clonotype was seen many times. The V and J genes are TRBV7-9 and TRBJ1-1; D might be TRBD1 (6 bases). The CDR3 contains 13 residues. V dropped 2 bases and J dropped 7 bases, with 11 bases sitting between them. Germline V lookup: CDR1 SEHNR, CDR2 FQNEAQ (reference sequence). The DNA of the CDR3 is TGTGCCAGCAGCTTACGGGGGCTTGGTGAAGCTTTCTTT. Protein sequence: CASSLRGLGEAFF. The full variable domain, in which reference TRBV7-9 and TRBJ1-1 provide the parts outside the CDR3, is DTGVSQNPRHKITKRGQNVTFRCDPISEHNRLYWYRQTLGQGPEFLTYFQNEAQLEKSRLLSDRFSAERPKGSFSTLEIQRTEQGDSAMYLCASSLRGLGEAFFGQGTRLTVV.